Below, one TCR beta chain is given with its context. As to time point: persistent/refractory GD, antithyroid drugs over 5 years with positive TRAb. The TCR library was made from RNA extracted from PBMCs. According to the study, TCR beta libraries were built with iRepertoire HTBI primers and CDR3-region Arm-PCR. TCRdb redid the calling of the multiplex PCR reads with MiXCR, one entry per CDR3 protein. The sample lists 650,000 to 850,000 distinct CDR3 sequences, around 32% seen once, with 40% to 50% in the top ten. The entry originates in a study of regulatory T cells in long-lasting Graves disease. The germline V gene has CDR1 SGHTA and CDR2 FQGTGA. V lost 1 base, J lost 3 bases, and 7 bases stayed unmatched. This CDR3 region has 18 residues.

Sequencing used peripheral blood mononuclear cells (PBMCs), obtained when the disease was refractory, from a patient treated with antithyroid drugs. The chain links TRBV7-3 to TRBJ1-6, with TRBD1 matching 9 bases. The source of this sequence is a female donor with Graves disease. The CDR3 loop reads CASSLKAPGQGYNSPLHF. Here the CDR3 DNA reads TGTGCCAGCAGCTTAAAGGCCCCGGGACAGGGCTATAATTCACCCCTCCACTTT.